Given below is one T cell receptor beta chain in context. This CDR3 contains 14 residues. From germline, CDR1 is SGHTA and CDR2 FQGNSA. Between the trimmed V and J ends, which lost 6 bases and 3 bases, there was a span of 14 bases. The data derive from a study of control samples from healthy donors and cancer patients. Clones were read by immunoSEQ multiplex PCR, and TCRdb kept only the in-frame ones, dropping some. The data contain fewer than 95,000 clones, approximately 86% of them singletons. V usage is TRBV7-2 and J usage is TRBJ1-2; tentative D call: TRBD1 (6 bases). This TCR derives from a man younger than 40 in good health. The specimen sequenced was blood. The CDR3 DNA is TGTGCCAGCAGGAATGTGAGGACAGACTATGGCTACACCTTC. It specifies CASRNVRTDYGYTF.